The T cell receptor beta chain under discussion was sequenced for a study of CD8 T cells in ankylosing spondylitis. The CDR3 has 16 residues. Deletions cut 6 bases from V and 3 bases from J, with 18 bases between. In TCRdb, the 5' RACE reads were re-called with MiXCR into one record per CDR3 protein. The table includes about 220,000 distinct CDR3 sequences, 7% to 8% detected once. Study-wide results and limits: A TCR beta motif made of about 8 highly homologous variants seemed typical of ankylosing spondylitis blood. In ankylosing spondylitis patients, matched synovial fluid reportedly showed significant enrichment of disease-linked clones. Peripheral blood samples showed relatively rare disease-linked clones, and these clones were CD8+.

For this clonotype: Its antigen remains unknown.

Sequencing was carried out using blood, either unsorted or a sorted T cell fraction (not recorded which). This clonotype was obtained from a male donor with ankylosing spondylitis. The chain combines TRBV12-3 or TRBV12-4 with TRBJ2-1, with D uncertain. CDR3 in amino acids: CASSLELKPVYNEQFF. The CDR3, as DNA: TGTGCCAGCAGCCTAGAGCTCAAACCCGTCTACAATGAGCAGTTCTTC.